This T cell receptor beta chain was sequenced during a study of blood T cells in healthy people across ages. Regarding the study as a whole: Naive T cell percentage strongly correlated with TCR beta diversity. Underestimates were what the diversity estimates from one million T cells were considered to be.

Germline values: CDR1 SGHRS, CDR2 YFSETQ. The length of the CDR3 is 13 residues. Notes on this clonotype: Its antigen is currently unknown.

It was with a sample-barcoded 5' primer and a J-beta primer mix that a second PCR of roughly 7 to 12 cycles was run. TCRdb re-derived calls from the 5' RACE reads in MiXCR, one entry per CDR3 protein. The table lists 750,000 or so distinct CDR3 sequences, around a quarter of them singletons, with more than 8.5% in the top ten. The sample was also linked to a second study, of T cells of mothers and their children. This second study notes: With unrelated pairs as the comparison, related mother-child pairs had a slightly higher overlap that was not significant.

This TCR was sampled from a boy aged 5-17 years in good health. Material: blood. V and J are TRBV5-1 and TRBJ2-5, with no clear D. The end of the DNA aligns better with TRBJ2-1, so the J call may be wrong. CDR3 amino acids: CASSLEAVFEQFF. CDR3 in DNA: TGCGCCAGCAGCTTGGAGGCGGTGTTTGAGCAGTTCTTC.